These 15 T cell receptor beta chains share one sample of origin, sequenced in a study of Ad26.COV2.S vaccination and SARS-CoV-2 variants. Described treatment: roughly 19 received Ad26.COV2.S at low or high dose, single or two shots; 5 received placebo; per-sample allocation not given. Day 63 following the first vaccine or placebo injection was when the samples were taken. The repertoire was sequenced with immunoSEQ multiplex PCR; TCRdb's copy has only in-frame clones and lacks some. The top ten clones hold less than 15% of a sample with under 550,000 clones, approximately 90% of them seen once. This sample comprised peripheral blood, obtained in a trial of Ad26.COV2.S vaccine versus placebo. These receptors were obtained from a person between 18 and 59 years old who received the Ad26.COV2.S COVID-19 vaccine or a placebo.

V and J are TRBV28 and TRBJ2-1; 10 positions agree with TRBD2. CDR1 is MDHEN, CDR2 SYDVKM, per germline. V was clipped by 2 bases and J by 12 bases; unmatched bases: 4. The CDR3 consists of 13 residues. CDR3 in amino acids: CASSLGLAGVQFF. DNA of the CDR3: TGTGCCAGCAGTTTAGGGCTAGCGGGAGTGCAGTTCTTC.

The chain recombines TRBV7-9 with TRBJ2-3; a weak D match, TRBD2 (5 bases). The CDR3 is 17 amino acids. Germline V gives CDR1 SEHNR, CDR2 FQNEAQ (reference sequence). V was cut by 0 bases and J by 0 bases, with 13 bases left in between. The CDR3 reads CASSLASPSRSTDTQYF. The CDR3 region has the DNA TGTGCCAGCAGCTTAGCGTCGCCTAGCCGCAGCACAGATACGCAGTATTTT.

The chain recombines TRBV6-6 with TRBJ1-4; no reliable D call. This CDR3 is 14 amino acids long. The V end lost 6 bases, the J end lost 8 bases, and 16 bases lay between the germline ends. Per germline, CDR1 MNHNY and CDR2 SVGAGI (reference sequence). The CDR3 spells CASSLPRTGEKLFF. CDR3 sequence (DNA): TGTGCCAGCAGCCTACCCCGGACGGGGGAAAAACTGTTTTTT.

The rearrangement uses TRBV7-8 and TRBJ1-2; D uncertain. The CDR3 is 14 amino acids. The germline V gene encodes CDR1 SGHVS and CDR2 FQNEAQ. Between the trimmed V and J ends, which lost 6 bases and 8 bases, there was a span of 19 bases. CDR3 amino acids: CASSLNEVVQGYTF. Here the CDR3 DNA reads TGTGCCAGCAGTCTCAATGAAGTCGTACAGGGCTACACCTTC. The entire variable domain, with the rest obtained from reference TRBV7-8 and TRBJ1-2, is as follows: GAGVSQSPRYKVAKRGQDVALRCDPISGHVSLFWYQQALGQGPEFLTYFQNEAQLDKSGLPSDRFFAERPEGSVSTLKIQRTQQEDSAVYLCASSLNEVVQGYTFGSGTRLTVV.

J is TRBJ2-7 and V is TRBV12-3 or TRBV12-4; D gene unclear. This CDR3 has 12 residues. Trimming cost V 4 bases and J 2 bases, with 6 bases left between them. CDR3 DNA: TGTGCCAGCAGTTCTAGGGCCTACGAGCAGTACTTC. It is translated as CASSSRAYEQYF.

The gene calls are TRBV21-1 and TRBJ1-1. TRBV21-1 is a known pseudogene. This CDR3 comprises 15 residues. Written as DNA, the CDR3 is TGTGCCAGCCGGGACTTTAAATCCATGAACACTGAAGCTTTCTTT. Encoded protein: CASRDFKSMNTEAFF.

V and J are TRBV5-4 and TRBJ2-3; D is ambiguous. Trimming took 0 bases from V and 5 from J, leaving 13 bases between them. The CDR3 has 15 amino acids. Germline V lookup: CDR1 SGHNT, CDR2 YYREEE (reference sequence). In nucleotides, the CDR3 is TGTGCCAGCAGCTTGGCCGGGTCATCTGTAGATACGCAGTATTTT. It codes for CASSLAGSSVDTQYF.

V is TRBV4-1 and J is TRBJ2-3; D unclear. CDR3 length equals 15 residues. The V end was cut by 0 bases, the J end by 6 bases, with 13 bases between. The V gene's germline CDR1 is MGHRA and CDR2 YSYEKL. The CDR3 sequence is CASSQDPSGSDTQYF. CDR3 in DNA: TGCGCCAGCAGCCAAGATCCCTCAGGCTCCGATACGCAGTATTTT.

The chain is built from TRBV6-2 or TRBV6-3 and TRBJ1-1; tentatively, D is TRBD1 (6 bases). Germline lookup yields CDR1 MNHEY and CDR2 SVGEGT. The length of the CDR3 is 14 residues. Trimming pared 2 bases from V and 5 bases from J, leaving 12 bases between. CDR3 loop: CASSYAGVRTEAFF. In DNA form, the CDR3 reads TGTGCCAGCAGTTACGCAGGGGTACGAACTGAAGCTTTCTTT.

The chain links TRBV7-9 to TRBJ2-3; 11 positions match TRBD2. The CDR3 sequence is 16 residues long. The germline gives CDR1 SEHNR, CDR2 FQNEAQ (reference sequence). The ends lost 2 bases at V and 3 bases at J; junction bases unmatched: 4. CDR3 protein: CASSLTSGRLTDTQYF. CDR3 bases: TGTGCCAGCAGCTTAACTAGCGGGAGATTAACAGATACGCAGTATTTT.

The chain recombines TRBV6-6 with TRBJ2-1; D gene uncertain. This CDR3 is 14 amino acids long. Germline V lookup: CDR1 MNHNY, CDR2 SVGAGI (reference sequence). Trimming took 7 bases from V and 0 from J, leaving 10 bases between them. The CDR3 here is CASTPANSYNEQFF. The CDR3 DNA is TGTGCCAGCACCCCAGCGAACTCCTACAATGAGCAGTTCTTC.

This chain joins TRBV7-2 and TRBJ2-7, with 7 bases aligning to TRBD2. The CDR3 totals 14 residues. V shed 2 bases, J shed 9 bases, and the junction held 10 bases outside the gene matches. CDR1 and CDR2 (germline): SGHTA, FQGNSA. CDR3 protein: CASSLRGSSDRQYF. For the CDR3, the DNA is TGTGCCAGCAGCTTACGCGGGAGTTCCGACCGGCAGTACTTC. The entire variable domain, with the rest obtained from reference TRBV7-2 and TRBJ2-7, is as follows: GAGVSQSPSNKVTEKGKDVELRCDPISGHTALYWYRQSLGQGLEFLIYFQGNSAPDKSGLPSDRFSAERTGGSVSTLTIQRTQQEDSAVYLCASSLRGSSDRQYFGPGTRLTVT.

V is TRBV19 and J is TRBJ2-1, with 10 positions matching TRBD2. This CDR3 contains 14 residues. Germline V gives CDR1 LNHDA, CDR2 SQIVND (reference sequence). With 5 bases clipped from V and 5 bases from J, the junction kept 3 bases outside the gene matches. CDR3 DNA: TGTGCCAGTAGTTCACTAGCGGGGCACAATGAGCAGTTCTTC. This sequence encodes CASSSLAGHNEQFF.

The chain combines TRBV18 with TRBJ1-1, with 8 bases identical to TRBD1. Germline V gene lookup returns CDR1 KGHSH and CDR2 LQKENI. The trim removed 2 bases at V and 1 base at J, leaving 15 bases unmatched. The CDR3 is 19 residues long. This CDR3 reads CASSPFSRSGTGSNTEAFF. For the CDR3, the DNA is TGTGCCAGCTCACCATTTTCTAGGTCCGGGACAGGCTCGAACACTGAAGCTTTCTTT. The full variable domain, in which reference TRBV18 and TRBJ1-1 provide the parts outside the CDR3, is NAGVMQNPRHLVRRRGQEARLRCSPMKGHSHVYWYRQLPEEGLKFMVYLQKENIIDESGMPKERFSAEFPKEGPSILRIQQVVRGDSAAYFCASSPFSRSGTGSNTEAFFGQGTRLTVV.

The chain recombines TRBV4-1 with TRBJ2-1; 9 nucleotides align to TRBD2. The CDR3 spans 16 residues. The V gene end was trimmed by 0 bases and the J gene end by 13 bases; junction bases not matched to a gene: 13. Per the germline V gene, CDR1 is MGHRA and CDR2 is YSYEKL. The CDR3 coding sequence is TGCGCCAGCAGCCAAGATCCTAGCGGGGTCCTCAAGGGTCAGTTCTTC. This encodes CASSQDPSGVLKGQFF.